This T cell receptor beta chain was captured in a study of cytomegalovirus exposure and HLA in healthy donors. Amplification used 60 Vbeta primers and 13 Jbeta primers. The assay was immunoSEQ multiplex PCR, and TCRdb's table has in-frame clones only and misses some. The top ten clones hold under 3% of a sample with some 150,000 clones, around three quarters of them seen once. Germline CDR1 MDHEN, CDR2 SYDVKM. V was trimmed by 7 bases and J by 2 bases, leaving 23 bases between them. CDR3 length: 17 amino acids. The sequenced material came from PBMCs. This sequence originates from a man aged 35 to 55 in good health and CMV-seropositive. The chain employs TRBV28 and TRBJ1-2, with a weak D call TRBD1 (5 bases). The CDR3 nucleotides are TGTGCCAGCATCTATCGTCGAGACAGTCCTATAAACTATGGCTACACCTTC. As protein: CASIYRRDSPINYGYTF.